This T cell receptor beta chain was sequenced during a study of cytomegalovirus exposure and HLA in healthy donors. Study-level findings and limits: Reports showed the classifier diagnosing cytomegalovirus status with high specificity and sensitivity.

Libraries were prepared by immunoSEQ multiplex PCR; TCRdb keeps only in-frame clonotypes and omits some of them. Of about 160,000 clones detected, around 96% appear once; the ten largest clones hold 0.8% to 1%. On this clone: Its antigen is unknown.

Germline-derived CDR1 and CDR2 are SNHLY and FYNNEI. The junction had 5 bases not matched to a gene; V was cut back by 3 bases and J by 2 bases. The length of the CDR3 is 15 residues. Separate from the approximately 670-subject first cohort was the approximately 130-subject validation cohort, to which the donors belonged. The sample consisted of PBMCs. The receptor's source is a woman younger than 30 in good health and CMV-seronegative. The chain uses TRBV2 and TRBJ2-5; 8 bases are a match to TRBD2. CDR3 DNA sequence: TGTGCCAGCAGTGAGGCGCGGGGGGTTCAAGAGACCCAGTACTTC. It codes for CASSEARGVQETQYF.